One and the same sample provided the 23 T cell receptor beta chains below, sequenced in a study of control samples from healthy donors and cancer patients. Using immunoSEQ multiplex PCR, the repertoire was profiled, and TCRdb retains in-frame clones only, with some absent. In the table there are about 100,000 clones, approximately 80% of which are singletons. The sequencing sample was made of blood. The receptors were gathered from a man aged 18 to 30 in good health.

The rearrangement joins TRBV27 to TRBJ2-6; 7 nucleotides match TRBD2. The ends lost 7 bases at V and 0 bases at J; junction bases unmatched: 6. The CDR3 has 16 amino acids. Germline CDR1 reads MNHEY; CDR2 reads SMNVEV (reference sequence). The CDR3 bases are TGTGCCAGCACAAACTGGGGGGGCTCTGGGGCCAACGTCCTGACTTTC. Its translation: CASTNWGGSGANVLTF.

This chain connects TRBV4-1 to TRBJ1-5; the match to TRBD1 covers 9 bases. This CDR3 region has 14 residues. Looked up from germline, CDR1 is MGHRA and CDR2 is YSYEKL. Trimming cost V 5 bases and J 7 bases; bases outside gene matches: 6. The CDR3 nucleotides read TGCGCCAGCAGCGGGACAGGGAGCCAGCAGCCCCAGCATTTT. Amino acids: CASSGTGSQQPQHF.

The chain recombines TRBV5-8 with TRBJ1-1; 7 nucleotides align to TRBD1. This CDR3 is built from 14 residues. Losses at the gene ends were 0 bases for V and 5 bases for J; bases not matched to a gene: 4. Per the germline V gene, CDR1 is SGHTS and CDR2 is YDEGEE. The chain's CDR3 is CASSLEGQLTEAFF. In DNA, the CDR3 is TGTGCCAGCAGCTTGGAGGGACAGCTGACTGAAGCTTTCTTT.

Points on this clone: Other DNA sequences in this specimen translate into the identical CDR3. This chain connects TRBV5-6 to TRBJ1-2; D call uncertain. This CDR3 comprises 11 residues. Trimming stripped 0 bases from V and 8 bases from J, with 5 bases between. Germline loops: CDR1 SGHDT, CDR2 YYEEEE. In nucleotides, the CDR3 is TGTGCCAGCAGCTTGGTAGGCGGCTACACCTTC. Protein: CASSLVGGYTF. The variable domain in full, with the rest retrieved from reference TRBV5-6 and TRBJ1-2, is DAGVTQSPTHLIKTRGQQVTLRCSPKSGHDTVSWYQQALGQGPQFIFQYYEEEERQRGNFPDRFSGHQFPNYSSELNVNALLLGDSALYLCASSLVGGYTFGSGTRLTVV.

This chain joins TRBV7-9 and TRBJ2-3; D may match TRBD1 or TRBD2 (5 bases each). V shed 1 base and J shed 2 bases, with 16 bases lying between them. Germline-derived CDR1 and CDR2 are SEHNR and FQNEAQ (reference sequence). The CDR3 is 17 residues long. CDR3 protein: CASSLGGAIPFTDTQYF. The CDR3 region has the DNA TGTGCCAGCAGCTTAGGAGGGGCGATACCCTTCACAGATACGCAGTATTTT.

This sequence joins TRBV6-4 and TRBJ1-2; D might be TRBD1 (5 bases). Germline V gene sequence: CDR1 MRHNA, CDR2 SNTAGT. V lost 4 bases and J 8 bases, leaving 17 bases between the germline ends. This CDR3 spans 14 amino acids. The CDR3 loop reads CASSVVPATVGYTF. CDR3 nucleotide sequence: TGTGCCAGCAGTGTGGTGCCAGCGACAGTAGGCTACACCTTC.

The chain links TRBV6-5 to TRBJ2-2; 7 nucleotides align to TRBD1. CDR1 and CDR2 (germline): MNHEY, SVGAGI. Unmatched junction bases numbered 4, after V lost 0 bases and J lost 3 bases. This CDR3 contains 16 residues. The CDR3 DNA sequence: TGTGCCAGCAGTTACTCGGACAGGTCTCACACCGGGGAGCTGTTTTTT. It is translated as CASSYSDRSHTGELFF.

This chain joins TRBV11-2 and TRBJ2-7, with D unresolved. CDR1 and CDR2 (germline): SGHAT, FQNNGV. The CDR3 is made up of 13 amino acids. Trimming removed 1 base at V and 4 bases at J, with 8 bases between. The CDR3 region has the DNA TGTGCCAGCAGCTTAGGACTCCGGTACGAGCAGTACGTC. It yields the protein CASSLGLRYEQYV.

The V gene is TRBV24-1, the J gene TRBJ1-4; D might be TRBD1 (5 bases). Between the trimmed V and J ends, which lost 4 bases and 7 bases, there was a span of 15 bases. The CDR3 loop spans 15 amino acids. Germline CDR1 reads KGHDR; CDR2 reads SFDVKD. The CDR3 region is CATSDLSGGSEKLFF. CDR3 bases: TGTGCCACCAGTGACCTCTCGGGGGGGAGTGAAAAACTGTTTTTT.

This chain uses TRBV2 with TRBJ2-7; TRBD2 agrees at 7 bases. Germline lookup yields CDR1 SNHLY and CDR2 FYNNEI. After removal of 8 bases from V and 3 bases from J, the junction contained 10 bases not matched to a gene. The CDR3 loop spans 14 amino acids. The CDR3 loop is CASGVQERGYEQYV. In nucleotides, the CDR3 is TGTGCCAGCGGGGTACAGGAGCGGGGCTACGAGCAGTACGTC.

The V and J genes are TRBV7-9 and TRBJ2-7, with D perhaps TRBD2 (5 bases). V was trimmed by 5 bases and J by 7 bases, leaving 15 bases between them. Germline V gene data show CDR1 as SEHNR and CDR2 as FQNEAQ (reference sequence). The CDR3 totals 13 residues. This chain's CDR3 is CASSPPGSLEQYF. In DNA form, the CDR3 reads TGTGCCAGCAGCCCCCCGGGGAGCCTAGAGCAGTACTTC.

The chain recombines TRBV2 with TRBJ2-7; 7 bases line up with TRBD1. Trimming removed 5 bases from V and 6 bases from J; junction bases left unmatched: 13. This CDR3 is 15 amino acids long. The V gene's germline CDR1 is SNHLY and CDR2 FYNNEI. For the CDR3, the DNA is TGTGCCAGCAGTCCGGACAGGCCCCTACCGGGCGAGCAGTACTTC. Amino acid sequence: CASSPDRPLPGEQYF.

This clone appeared once. The rearrangement uses TRBV24-1 and TRBJ2-3; D may be TRBD1 or TRBD2 (5 bases each). Trimming left V 6 bases short and J 4 bases short, with 16 bases between. From germline, CDR1 is KGHDR and CDR2 SFDVKD. The CDR3 length is 15 residues. The CDR3 coding sequence is TGTGCCACCAGTCCCTCATGGGGGTCTCCAGATACGCAGTATTTT. It encodes CATSPSWGSPDTQYF.

The J gene is TRBJ2-7, the V gene TRBV7-9; no definite D call. Germline assignment: CDR1 SEHNR and CDR2 FQNEAQ (reference sequence). Trimming took 7 bases from V and 5 from J, leaving 9 bases between them. This CDR3 is 11 amino acids long. CDR3 DNA: TGTGCCAGCACGAGTGCCCACGAGCAGTACTTC. Protein: CASTSAHEQYF.

The rearrangement uses TRBV19 and TRBJ1-1; 8 bases are shared with TRBD1. V shed 5 bases, J shed 3 bases, and the junction held 2 bases outside the gene matches. Per the germline V gene, CDR1 is LNHDA and CDR2 is SQIVND (reference sequence). The CDR3 is 13 amino acids. This CDR3 is CASSLDRDTEAFF. In DNA form, the CDR3 reads TGTGCCAGTAGTTTGGACAGGGACACTGAAGCTTTCTTT.

The rearrangement joins TRBV10-3 to TRBJ1-6, with TRBD1 as a possible D gene (5 bases). Germline V gives CDR1 ENHRY, CDR2 SYGVKD. Trimming stripped 0 bases from V and 13 bases from J, with 7 bases between. The CDR3 loop spans 12 amino acids. The CDR3 here is CAISESGVPLHF. CDR3 DNA sequence: TGTGCCATCAGTGAGTCGGGGGTTCCCCTCCACTTT.

The chain couples TRBV20-1 to TRBJ2-7; D call uncertain. Deletions cut 3 bases from V and 6 bases from J, with 9 bases between. CDR1 DFQATT and CDR2 SNEGSKA come from the germline V gene (reference sequence). CDR3 length equals 11 residues. CDR3 bases: TGCAGTGCTAGTCCACGTGCCGAGCAGTACTTC. It specifies CSASPRAEQYF.

A note on this clone: The same CDR3 arises from other DNA sequences in this sample as well. The rearrangement uses TRBV3-1 (or the pseudogene TRBV3-2) and TRBJ2-7, with D perhaps being TRBD1 or TRBD2 (5 bases each). The V gene lost 4 bases and the J gene lost 2 bases, with 12 bases spanning the gap. The CDR3 extends over 14 amino acids. Looked up from germline, CDR1 is LGHDT and CDR2 is YNNKEL (reference sequence). CDR3 protein: CASSPSGRAYEQYF. The CDR3 DNA is TGTGCCAGCAGCCCCAGCGGCAGGGCCTACGAGCAGTACTTC.

The chain links TRBV9 to TRBJ2-2; D is possibly TRBD1 or TRBD2 (5 bases each). The CDR3 runs 14 residues. V was clipped by 2 bases and J by 6 bases, with 11 bases between them. The germline V gene has CDR1 SGDLS and CDR2 YYNGEE. CDR3 sequence reads: CASSVQRGAGELFF. As DNA, the CDR3 is TGTGCCAGCAGCGTTCAGAGGGGAGCCGGGGAGCTGTTTTTT.

V and J are TRBV7-2 and TRBJ2-4, with TRBD2 identical over 13 bases. The CDR3 length is 17 residues. V was pared by 4 bases and J by 1 base, with 4 bases of the junction left unmatched. Germline V lookup: CDR1 SGHTA, CDR2 FQGNSA. As DNA, the CDR3 is TGTGCCAGCAGCTCCCAGACTAGCGGGGGGGCCAAAAACATTCAGTACTTC. Translating gives CASSSQTSGGAKNIQYF.

This clone was observed a few times. The V and J genes are TRBV5-1 and TRBJ1-5; no definite D call. The CDR3 length is 13 residues. V shed 8 bases and J shed 0 bases, with 9 bases lying between them. The germline CDR1 and CDR2 sequences are SGHRS and YFSETQ. CDR3 protein: CARTTFSNQPQHF. CDR3 nucleotide sequence: TGCGCCAGAACGACATTTAGCAATCAGCCCCAGCATTTT.

Here the CDR3 DNA reads TGCGCCAGCAGCCAGGTCGTCCTCTTGGGGAATCAGCCCCAGCATTTT. Its protein is CASSQVVLLGNQPQHF. This chain uses TRBV4-1 with TRBJ1-5; no reliable D call. The CDR3 has 16 residues. V lost 3 bases, J lost 4 bases, and 16 bases lay in between. Germline lookup yields CDR1 MGHRA and CDR2 YSYEKL.

The V gene is TRBV3-1 (or the pseudogene TRBV3-2), the J gene TRBJ2-1; 7 bases match TRBD2. The V and J ends lost 2 bases and 7 bases, in that order; junction bases with no gene match: 14. The CDR3 spans 17 residues. CDR1 LGHDT and CDR2 YNNKEL come from the germline V gene (reference sequence). The CDR3, as DNA: TGTGCCAGCAGCCAAACATCGGAGCGGGGTAATTGGAATGAGCAGTTCTTC. This translates into CASSQTSERGNWNEQFF.